Below are 21 T cell receptor beta chains sequenced from a single sample in a study of blood T cell repertoires in COVID-19. Generated by immunoSEQ multiplex PCR, the TCRdb table keeps only in-frame clones and is missing some. The repertoire holds roughly 190,000 clones, with over 75% as singletons. The material sequenced was peripheral blood. These receptor sequences come from a woman aged 40 to 49 who had recovered from COVID-19.

V usage is TRBV7-3 and J usage is TRBJ2-2; D is uncertain. V was cut by 5 bases and J by 0 bases, with 7 bases left in between. This CDR3 region has 14 residues. Germline CDR1 and CDR2: SGHTA and FQGTGA. CDR3 coding DNA: TGTGCCAGCAGCCTTACTACGAACACCGGGGAGCTGTTTTTT. Its translation is CASSLTTNTGELFF.

This clone was seen once. The CDR3 here is CASSLRGGTAPYEQYF. CDR3 nucleotides: TGTGCCAGCAGCTTGCGGGGGGGGACAGCACCCTACGAGCAGTACTTC. This chain uses TRBV11-2 with TRBJ2-7; 9 bases are a match to TRBD2. CDR1 SGHAT and CDR2 FQNNGV come from the germline V gene. Germline trimming cut 3 bases from V and 2 bases from J; bases unmatched to any gene: 8. The CDR3 length is 16 residues.

This clone came up a few times. The chain combines TRBV7-9 with TRBJ2-3; D gene ambiguous. This CDR3 spans 13 amino acids. Germline V CDR1 and CDR2: SEHNR, FQNEAQ (reference sequence). V was shortened by 5 bases and J by 6 bases, with 12 bases between the two germline ends. The CDR3 sequence is CASSLFGQDTQYF. CDR3 DNA sequence: TGTGCCAGCAGCCTCTTTGGCCAGGATACGCAGTATTTT.

This chain uses TRBV18 with TRBJ2-1; 8 bases are a match to TRBD1. The CDR3 loop spans 16 amino acids. CDR1 KGHSH and CDR2 LQKENI come from the germline V gene. With V trimmed by 3 bases and J by 0 bases, 4 bases remained unmatched. The CDR3 sequence is CASSPGQGGSYNEQFF. The DNA for the CDR3 is TGTGCCAGCTCACCCGGACAGGGCGGCTCCTACAATGAGCAGTTCTTC. The entire variable domain, with the rest obtained from reference TRBV18 and TRBJ2-1, is as follows: NAGVMQNPRHLVRRRGQEARLRCSPMKGHSHVYWYRQLPEEGLKFMVYLQKENIIDESGMPKERFSAEFPKEGPSILRIQQVVRGDSAAYFCASSPGQGGSYNEQFFGPGTRLTVL.

V gene TRBV18 combines with J gene TRBJ1-2; no clear D gene. The CDR3 totals 12 residues. Trimming took off 6 bases at V and 5 bases at J, with 10 bases between the two ends. From germline, CDR1 is KGHSH and CDR2 LQKENI. CDR3 loop: CASSRDPYGYTF. Written as DNA, the CDR3 is TGTGCCAGCTCGCGGGATCCTTATGGCTACACCTTC.

The genes are TRBV18 and TRBJ2-1, with 13 bases aligning to TRBD2. The CDR3 runs 14 residues. Germline V lookup: CDR1 KGHSH, CDR2 LQKENI. J lost 8 bases, V lost 6 bases, and 4 bases had no gene match. The CDR3 DNA follows: TGTGCCAGCTCGCGGACTAGCGGGAGCGATGAGCAGTTCTTC. Protein: CASSRTSGSDEQFF.

The chain uses TRBV19 and TRBJ2-1, with TRBD2 identical over 8 bases. Germline CDR1 and CDR2: LNHDA and SQIVND (reference sequence). The CDR3 has 16 residues. J was trimmed by 8 bases and V by 6 bases; bases with no gene match: 15. CDR3 in DNA: TGTGCCAGTAGAGCCATAGCGGGATCATTTTTCGATGAGCAGTTCTTC. It encodes CASRAIAGSFFDEQFF.

This clone was seen a handful of times. The gene calls are TRBV14 and TRBJ2-2; 12 nucleotides align to TRBD2. CDR3 length: 17 residues. CDR1 SGHDN and CDR2 FVKESK come from the germline V gene. V lost 3 bases and J lost 5; bases outside the gene matches: 7. The CDR3, as DNA: TGTGCCAGCAGCCACCGGAGAGGGACTAGCGGGACCGGGGAGCTGTTTTTT. This encodes CASSHRRGTSGTGELFF.

The chain uses TRBV29-1 and TRBJ2-3; 7 bases line up with TRBD2. The germline V gene encodes CDR1 SQVTM and CDR2 ANQGSEA. This CDR3 comprises 14 residues. The junction had 11 bases not matched to a gene; V was cut back by 7 bases and J by 4 bases. The CDR3 region has the DNA TGCAGCGCCTGGCCGGGGGGACGCTCAGATACGCAGTATTTT. Translation gives CSAWPGGRSDTQYF.

The chain has TRBV5-1 and TRBJ2-7; possible D gene TRBD1, 5 bases. The V gene lost 0 bases and the J gene lost 9 bases, with 16 bases spanning the gap. This CDR3 spans 14 amino acids. Germline V gene data show CDR1 as SGHRS and CDR2 as YFSETQ. Here the CDR3 reads CASSLAERGLGQYF. Written as DNA, the CDR3 is TGCGCCAGCAGCTTGGCCGAAAGGGGCCTGGGGCAGTACTTC.

V usage is TRBV9 and J usage is TRBJ2-7; D may be TRBD1 (6 bases). The germline V gene has CDR1 SGDLS and CDR2 YYNGEE. Trimming left V 3 bases short and J 1 base short, with 14 bases between. The CDR3 loop spans 15 amino acids. The CDR3: CASSARDIDSYEQYF. As DNA, the CDR3 is TGTGCCAGCAGCGCCCGGGACATAGATTCCTACGAGCAGTACTTC.

The chain carries TRBV5-1 and TRBJ2-1; 7 bases fit TRBD1. CDR3 length: 14 amino acids. CDR1 SGHRS and CDR2 YFSETQ come from the germline V gene. The J segment lost 4 bases and the V segment lost 10 bases, leaving 11 bases of the junction unmatched. The CDR3: CAGARDSQYNEQFF. In nucleotides, the CDR3 is TGCGCCGGAGCAAGGGACAGTCAATACAATGAGCAGTTCTTC.

V gene TRBV7-2 combines with J gene TRBJ2-1, with 10 bases matching TRBD2. The CDR3 is made up of 15 amino acids. CDR1 and CDR2 from the germline V gene are SGHTA and FQGNSA. The trim removed 4 bases at V and 7 bases at J, leaving 7 bases unmatched. CDR3 loop: CASSSSGRAGNEQFF. DNA for the CDR3: TGTGCCAGCAGCTCCAGCGGGAGGGCGGGTAATGAGCAGTTCTTC.

The chain is built from TRBV27 and TRBJ2-5; 8 nucleotides agree with TRBD2. V lost 2 bases to trimming and J lost 9 bases; unmatched junction nucleotides: 5. This CDR3 has 13 amino acids. The germline gives CDR1 MNHEY, CDR2 SMNVEV (reference sequence). The CDR3 spells CASSLREGRAQYF. The CDR3 nucleotides are TGTGCCAGCAGTTTACGGGAGGGCCGGGCCCAGTACTTC.

The V gene is TRBV30, the J gene TRBJ2-1; 10 nucleotides match TRBD2. In germline, CDR1 is GTSNPN, CDR2 SVGIG (reference sequence). The J segment lost 16 bases and the V segment lost 2 bases, leaving 5 bases of the junction unmatched. This CDR3 region has 11 residues. As DNA, the CDR3 is TGTGCCTGGAGTAGGACTAGCGGCCTATTCTTC. It codes for CAWSRTSGLFF.

This chain uses TRBV18 with TRBJ2-1, with TRBD1 matching 7 bases. The V gene's germline CDR1 is KGHSH and CDR2 LQKENI. The CDR3 contains 16 residues. Germline trimming cut 5 bases from V and 4 bases from J; bases unmatched to any gene: 11. The CDR3 sequence: CASSSSTGALYNEQFF. CDR3 in DNA: TGTGCCAGCTCATCGAGTACAGGGGCGCTATACAATGAGCAGTTCTTC.

The DNA for the CDR3 is TGTGCCAGCACACAATCCCCAGGGCCCTACGAGCAGTACTTC. Translating gives CASTQSPGPYEQYF. The V and J genes are TRBV6-5 and TRBJ2-7; possible D gene TRBD1, 5 bases. Germline CDR1 reads MNHEY; CDR2 reads SVGAGI. The CDR3 spans 14 residues. V dropped 7 bases and J dropped 2 bases, with 15 bases sitting between them.

This clone was counted once. The chain joins TRBV10-3 to TRBJ2-7; 7 bases line up with TRBD1. The CDR3 consists of 14 residues. V was pared by 0 bases and J by 3 bases, with 2 bases of the junction left unmatched. Looked up from germline, CDR1 is ENHRY and CDR2 is SYGVKD. CDR3 bases: TGTGCCATCAGTGAGTCGAGGGACAGCTACGAGCAGTACTTC. It is translated as CAISESRDSYEQYF.

The gene calls are TRBV30 and TRBJ2-1; 7 nucleotides match TRBD1. V was pared by 2 bases and J by 2 bases, with 6 bases of the junction left unmatched. CDR3 length equals 15 residues. Germline CDR1 GTSNPN, CDR2 SVGIG (reference sequence). CDR3 amino acids: CAWSHRDRAYNEQFF. Written as DNA, the CDR3 is TGTGCCTGGAGTCATAGGGACAGAGCCTACAATGAGCAGTTCTTC.

This rearrangement joins TRBV30 to TRBJ2-3; 13 bases line up with TRBD2. Per germline, CDR1 GTSNPN and CDR2 SVGIG (reference sequence). The junction had 2 bases not matched to a gene; V was cut back by 5 bases and J by 3 bases. The CDR3 runs 14 residues. The DNA of the CDR3 is TGTGCCTGGGGGACTAGCGGGACAACAGATACGCAGTATTTT. Translating gives CAWGTSGTTDTQYF.

This clone was detected only once. The chain links TRBV28 to TRBJ1-5; 7 bases are shared with TRBD1. Germline values: CDR1 MDHEN, CDR2 SYDVKM. This CDR3 is built from 14 residues. J gave up 5 bases and V 2 bases, and 3 bases lay outside the gene matches. DNA of the CDR3: TGTGCCAGCAGTTTAATCCAGGGGGATCAGCCCCAGCATTTT. Translating gives CASSLIQGDQPQHF.